The present TCR beta chain was sequenced within a study of yellow fever vaccine responses in identical twins. General study points: Among the twins, the vaccine T cell response reportedly seemed partly convergent and partly personalized.

The CDR3 sequence is 13 residues long. V was clipped by 8 bases and J by 5 bases, with 13 bases between them. Via MiXCR, TCRdb re-called the RT-PCR reads, giving one row per CDR3 protein. The profile shows 13,000 to 15,000 distinct CDR3 sequences, approximately 84% of them singletons. In the case of this clonotype: Its specificity is unknown.

The material sequenced was T cells from blood (PBMCs), unsorted or a sorted subset (not recorded which), taken before or after yellow fever vaccination (not recorded which). The rearrangement joins TRBV12-3 or TRBV12-4 to TRBJ1-5, with D perhaps matching TRBD1 (5 bases). The TCR originated in a young woman who received the yellow fever vaccine. The CDR3 sequence: CASDPGGDQPQHF. In nucleotides, the CDR3 is TGTGCCAGCGACCCCGGGGGGGATCAGCCCCAGCATTTT.